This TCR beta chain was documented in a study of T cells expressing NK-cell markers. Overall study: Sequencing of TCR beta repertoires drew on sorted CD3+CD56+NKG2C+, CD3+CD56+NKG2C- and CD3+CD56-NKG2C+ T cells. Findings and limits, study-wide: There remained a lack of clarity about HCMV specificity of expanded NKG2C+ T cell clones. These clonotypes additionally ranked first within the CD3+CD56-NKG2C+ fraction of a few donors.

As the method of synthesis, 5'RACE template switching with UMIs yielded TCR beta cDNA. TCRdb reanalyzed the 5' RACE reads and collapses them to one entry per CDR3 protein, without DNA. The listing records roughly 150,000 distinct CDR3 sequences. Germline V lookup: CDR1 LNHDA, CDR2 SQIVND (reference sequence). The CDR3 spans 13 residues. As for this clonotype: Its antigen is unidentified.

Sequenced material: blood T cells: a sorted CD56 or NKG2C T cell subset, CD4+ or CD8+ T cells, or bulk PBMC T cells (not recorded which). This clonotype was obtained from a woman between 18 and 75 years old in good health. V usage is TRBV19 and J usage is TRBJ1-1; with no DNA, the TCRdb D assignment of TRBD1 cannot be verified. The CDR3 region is CASTGQPNTEAFF.